These 5 T cell receptor beta chains were all obtained from the same sample, sequenced in a study of cytomegalovirus exposure and HLA in healthy donors. Only in-frame clones appear in the TCRdb table, and some are missing; sequencing was by immunoSEQ multiplex PCR. The sample carries roughly 150,000 clones, roughly nine tenths recorded once. Material: PBMCs. These receptors came from a woman in her 30s in good health and CMV-seronegative.

This sequence joins TRBV6-5 and TRBJ2-7; TRBD1 is a possible D gene (5 bases). The CDR3 runs 15 residues. The germline gives CDR1 MNHEY, CDR2 SVGAGI. The V end lost 6 bases, the J end lost 4 bases, and 19 bases lay between the germline ends. The CDR3 sequence is CASSDKGVGRYEQYF. The DNA for the CDR3 is TGTGCCAGCAGCGACAAAGGGGTAGGAAGGTACGAGCAGTACTTC.

The chain employs TRBV5-6 and TRBJ2-7, with 10 bases matching TRBD2. The junction had 5 bases not matched to a gene; V was cut back by 5 bases and J by 0 bases. CDR1 is SGHDT and CDR2 is YYEEEE in the germline V gene. CDR3 length equals 15 residues. CDR3 in amino acids: CASSYGLAASYEQYF. DNA for the CDR3: TGTGCCAGCAGTTACGGACTAGCGGCCTCCTACGAGCAGTACTTC.

The chain combines TRBV28 with TRBJ2-3, with D uncertain. CDR3 length equals 14 residues. Germline V gives CDR1 MDHEN, CDR2 SYDVKM. Trimming removed 11 bases from V and 0 bases from J, with 15 bases in between. CDR3 residues: CASSWGLSTDTQYF. The CDR3 DNA follows: TGTGCCTCCTCTTGGGGATTAAGCACAGATACGCAGTATTTT.

This clone showed up just a few times. The CDR3 is CASSLGQFEAFF. The DNA of the CDR3 is TGTGCCAGCAGTTTAGGACAGTTCGAAGCTTTCTTT. J is TRBJ1-1 and V is TRBV28; a possible D gene is TRBD1 (6 bases). Trimming stripped 2 bases from V and 8 bases from J, with 9 bases between. This CDR3 contains 12 residues. Germline CDR1 reads MDHEN; CDR2 reads SYDVKM.

The chain uses TRBV5-5 and TRBJ2-3; 8 bases are a match to TRBD2. The V segment lost 1 base and the J segment 4 bases; nucleotides outside the gene matches: 5. The length of the CDR3 is 15 residues. Germline V CDR1 and CDR2: SGHKS, YYEKEE (reference sequence). The CDR3 coding sequence is TGTGCCAGCAGCTTGATCGGGGGGGCCGCAGATACGCAGTATTTT. Amino acid sequence: CASSLIGGAADTQYF.